This record covers a single T cell receptor (beta chain). Its antigen is currently not known. Base qualities are not provided; no much larger clone lies one nucleotide away. RNA was extracted using the RNeasy kit, and roughly 0.5 to 1 microgram was reverse transcribed with random hexamers. TCR beta CDR3 regions were amplified with the immunoSEQ multiplex PCR assay covering 54 Vbeta and 13 Jbeta segments. To correct PCR amplification bias, a synthetic template baseline was used for both primer optimization and computational correction. Per the original workflow: Reads were assigned to V, D and J genes according to IMGT and analyzed in immunoSEQ Analyzer, with only productive sequences retained. To calculate clonality, Shannon entropy was normalized by log2 of the number of productive unique sequences and then subtracted from one. For each patient and control, public and private clones were evaluated within the 100 most prevalent clones. Clones were defined as Susac-specific when absent from the healthy and MS cohorts, from approximately 1,100 published viral clones and from other ImmuneACCESS disease sequences. TCRdb reanalyzed the raw reads on its own, using fastp at Q25 for trimming and MiXCR for clone calling, and kept in-frame beta chains. Rows are combined by CDR3 protein, so each entry shows the most common genes and DNA. These V and J calls derive from TCRdb rather than the authors' analysis. The sample includes 180,000 or so distinct CDR3 sequences, with about 95% observed a single time. 0.08% to 0.11% of the sample rests with the top ten.

The source of the sample is a study of CD8 T cells in Susac syndrome (dated by TCRdb to between 2018 and 2020). Turning to the overall study: Repertoire sequencing was used to test whether CD8+ T cell activation and differentiation in Susac syndrome was antigen driven. The research as a whole found: The TCR sequencing and HLA analysis was acknowledged to have included a relatively small number of individuals.

From the cysteine up to the phenylalanine, the CDR3 has a length of 15 residues. Only the CDR3 region is kept as DNA, spanning 45 bases read in frame from base 1. CDR1 is given as SGHNT and CDR2 as YYREEE, both from the germline V gene (reference sequence). Compared with germline, V lacks 4 bases and J lacks 3 bases; bases without a gene match: 8. High-throughput TCR beta sequencing profiled peripheral blood CD8+ and CD4+ T cells from healthy donors, Susac syndrome patients and multiple sclerosis patients. Healthy donors were age- and sex-matched controls. Bulk CD8+ and CD4+ T cells were purified magnetically by negative isolation, whereas CD8+ TEMRA cells were enriched by FACS. Blood was drawn into EDTA tubes, processed within 24 hours, and PBMCs were isolated by density gradient centrifugation. PBMCs destined for TCR sequencing were cryopreserved in liquid nitrogen and later thawed in a 37 °C water bath. The sorted or isolated CD4+, CD8+ and CD8+ TEMRA cells had a purity of 90% or higher.

The specimen was CD4+ T cells from PBMCs. The sequence is built from TRBV5-4 and TRBJ1-1; 8 central bases correspond to TRBD1. This TCR came from a human donor in good health. For the CDR3, the sequence is CASSPWQGAYTEAFF. At the DNA level, the sequence is TGTGCCAGCAGCCCCTGGCAGGGGGCGTACACTGAAGCTTTCTTT.